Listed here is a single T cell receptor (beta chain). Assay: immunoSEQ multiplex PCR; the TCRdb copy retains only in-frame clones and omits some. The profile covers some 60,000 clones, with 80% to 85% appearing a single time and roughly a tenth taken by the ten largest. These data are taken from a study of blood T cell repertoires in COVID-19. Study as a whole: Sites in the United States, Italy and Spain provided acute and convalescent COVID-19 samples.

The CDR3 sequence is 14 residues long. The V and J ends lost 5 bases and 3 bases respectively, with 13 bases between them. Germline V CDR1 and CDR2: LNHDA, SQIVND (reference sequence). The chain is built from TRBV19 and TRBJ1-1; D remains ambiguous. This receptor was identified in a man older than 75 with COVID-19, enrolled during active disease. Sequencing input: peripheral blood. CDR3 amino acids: CASSPPGVDTEAFF. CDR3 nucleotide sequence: TGTGCCAGTAGTCCTCCAGGTGTGGACACTGAAGCTTTCTTT.